This T cell receptor (beta chain) was retrieved from a study of cytomegalovirus exposure and HLA in healthy donors. The PCR employed 60 Vbeta primers together with 13 Jbeta primers. Using immunoSEQ multiplex PCR, the repertoire was profiled, and TCRdb retains in-frame clones only, with some absent. The sample lists approximately 72,000 clones; more than 60% were seen once. Germline trimming cut 5 bases from V and 6 bases from J; bases unmatched to any gene: 6. This CDR3 region has 13 residues. Germline-derived CDR1 and CDR2 are MNHEY and SMNVEV (reference sequence). As to this clone: Its antigen is as yet unknown.

General study results and limits: It has been reported that TCR beta sequences accurately predicted the HLA-A and HLA-B alleles of most subjects.

Sample: PBMCs. The receptor was isolated from a male donor in good health and CMV-seropositive. V usage is TRBV27 and J usage is TRBJ2-7, with 8 bases that match TRBD2. CDR3 bases: TGTGCCAGCAGTCCCCAGGCGGGGGGCGAGCAGTACTTC. Protein product: CASSPQAGGEQYF.